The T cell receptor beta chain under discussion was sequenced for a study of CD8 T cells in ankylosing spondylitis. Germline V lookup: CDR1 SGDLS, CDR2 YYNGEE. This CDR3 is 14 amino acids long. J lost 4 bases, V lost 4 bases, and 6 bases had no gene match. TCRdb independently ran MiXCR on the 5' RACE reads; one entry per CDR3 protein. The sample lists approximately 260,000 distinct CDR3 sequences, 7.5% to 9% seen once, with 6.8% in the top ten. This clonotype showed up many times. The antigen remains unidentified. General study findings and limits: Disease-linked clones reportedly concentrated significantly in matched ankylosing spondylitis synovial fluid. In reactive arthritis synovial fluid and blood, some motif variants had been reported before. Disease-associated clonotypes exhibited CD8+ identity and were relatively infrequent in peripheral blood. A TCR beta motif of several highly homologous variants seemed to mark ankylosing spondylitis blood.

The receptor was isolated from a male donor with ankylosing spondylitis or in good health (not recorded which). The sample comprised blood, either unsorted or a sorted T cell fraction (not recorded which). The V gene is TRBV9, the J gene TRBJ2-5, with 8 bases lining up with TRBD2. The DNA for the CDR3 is TGTGCCAGCAGCCCAACAACTAGCGGAGAGACCCAGTACTTC. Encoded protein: CASSPTTSGETQYF.